This T cell receptor (beta chain) stems from a study of OX40 agonist ivuxolimab in advanced cancers. Broader study findings: CD4+ and CD8+ T cells in blood underwent clonal expansion by week 6 at 0.1 to 3.0 mg/kg.

Comments on this clone: Its antigen remains unidentified.

There are 16 residues in the CDR3. V was cut by 2 bases and J by 5 bases, with 16 bases left in between. Germline lookup yields CDR1 SGHTA and CDR2 FQGTGA. The protocol was immunoSEQ multiplex PCR, while the TCRdb copy is restricted to in-frame clones and leaves out a portion. Here the sample spans about 25,000 clones, 80% to 90% being singletons. The sample in question was CD4+ or CD8+ T cells sorted from blood, obtained in a trial of the OX40 agonist ivuxolimab. The receptor was derived from an adult with an advanced solid tumor such as melanoma, head and neck, liver or kidney cancer. V gene TRBV7-3 combines with J gene TRBJ2-1; D gene ambiguous. The CDR3 DNA sequence: TGTGCCAGCAGCTTAGGGTCTCCAGGAACACACAATGAGCAGTTCTTC. Translation gives CASSLGSPGTHNEQFF.